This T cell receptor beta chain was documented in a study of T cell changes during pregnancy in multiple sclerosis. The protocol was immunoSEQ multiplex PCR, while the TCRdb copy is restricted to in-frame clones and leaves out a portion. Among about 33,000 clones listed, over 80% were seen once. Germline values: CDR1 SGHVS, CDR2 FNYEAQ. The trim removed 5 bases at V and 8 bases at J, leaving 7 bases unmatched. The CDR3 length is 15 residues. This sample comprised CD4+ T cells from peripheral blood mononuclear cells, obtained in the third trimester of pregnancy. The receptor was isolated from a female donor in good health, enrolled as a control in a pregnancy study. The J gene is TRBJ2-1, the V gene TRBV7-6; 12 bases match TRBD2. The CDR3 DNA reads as TGTGCCAGCAGCGGAGCTAGCGGGAGGGCCTATGAGCAGTTCTTC. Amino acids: CASSGASGRAYEQFF.